One and the same sample provided the 15 T cell receptor beta chains below, sequenced in a study of blood T cell repertoires in COVID-19. Sequenced by immunoSEQ multiplex PCR; TCRdb stores in-frame clones only, minus some. The sample holds about 67,000 clones; around 87% are singletons and the top ten take 5.2%. The specimen sequenced was peripheral blood. All receptors come from a man in his fifties or sixties with active COVID-19.

This chain joins TRBV9 and TRBJ2-3; 9 bases are a match to TRBD2. This CDR3 has 14 amino acids. Germline V gene sequence: CDR1 SGDLS, CDR2 YYNGEE. V gave up 3 bases and J gave up 4 bases; unmatched junction bases: 3. CDR3 in DNA: TGTGCCAGCAGCGGCGGGAGGGGTGCAGATACGCAGTATTTT. Amino acids: CASSGGRGADTQYF.

CDR3 sequence reads: CASSQESTPNTEAFF. CDR3 coding DNA: TGCGCCAGCAGCCAAGAATCGACACCGAACACTGAAGCTTTCTTT. The V and J genes are TRBV4-3 and TRBJ1-1; D not resolved. V lost 0 bases, J lost 1 base, and 9 bases lay in between. Germline CDR1 and CDR2: LGHNA and YSLEER. The CDR3 loop spans 15 amino acids.

The chain joins TRBV28 to TRBJ1-4; 7 nucleotides line up with TRBD1. Unmatched junction bases numbered 9, after V lost 6 bases and J lost 5 bases. This CDR3 spans 15 amino acids. CDR1 and CDR2 from the germline V gene are MDHEN and SYDVKM. This CDR3 is CASRRPGQLNEKLFF. The CDR3, as DNA: TGTGCCAGCAGAAGACCGGGACAGCTAAATGAAAAACTGTTTTTT.

The J gene is TRBJ2-7, the V gene TRBV6-5, with unresolved D. CDR3 length: 16 amino acids. Germline V gene sequence: CDR1 MNHEY, CDR2 SVGAGI. V shed 0 bases and J shed 0 bases, with 12 bases lying between them. The CDR3 coding sequence is TGTGCCAGCAGTTACTCTCACAGATCAAGCTCCTACGAGCAGTACTTC. It is translated as CASSYSHRSSSYEQYF.

The CDR3 bases are TGTGCCAGCAGTTACCCGGGGACACGTCTCTATGGCTACACCTTC. The encoded protein is CASSYPGTRLYGYTF. This chain joins TRBV6-2 or TRBV6-3 and TRBJ1-2, with D perhaps TRBD1 (6 bases). The CDR3 runs 15 residues. V lost 2 bases, J lost 4 bases, and 14 bases lay in between. Per germline, CDR1 MNHEY and CDR2 SVGEGT.

This clone was observed a single time. J is TRBJ2-1 and V is TRBV7-2; possibly TRBD1 for D (5 bases). The CDR3 extends over 12 amino acids. Germline V gene lookup returns CDR1 SGHTA and CDR2 FQGNSA. With 7 bases removed from V and 4 bases from J, the gap between germline ends came to 8 bases. The CDR3 DNA reads TGTGCCAGCACGGACACGTACAATGAGCAGTTCTTC. Protein sequence: CASTDTYNEQFF.

V gene TRBV27 combines with J gene TRBJ2-1; 12 positions agree with TRBD2. The CDR3 sequence is 17 residues long. J lost 4 bases, V lost 5 bases, and 9 bases had no gene match. Germline V CDR1 and CDR2: MNHEY, SMNVEV (reference sequence). The CDR3 DNA is TGTGCCAGCAGTGGGAGGACTAGCGGGATCAGTTACAATGAGCAGTTCTTC. Translating gives CASSGRTSGISYNEQFF.

The V and J genes are TRBV30 and TRBJ1-6; D is possibly TRBD1 (5 bases). Germline assignment: CDR1 GTSNPN and CDR2 SVGIG (reference sequence). The germline V and J ends were trimmed by 3 bases and 9 bases, with 12 bases remaining between them. CDR3 size: 13 residues. This chain's CDR3 is CAWSAGKGSPLHF. The CDR3 DNA sequence: TGTGCCTGGAGCGCAGGGAAAGGTTCACCCCTCCACTTT.

This clone was seen once. CDR3: CASTPREGSYGYTF. The CDR3 region has the DNA TGTGCCAGCACCCCTCGTGAGGGTAGCTATGGCTACACCTTC. This chain uses TRBV7-2 with TRBJ1-2; D is undetermined. Trimming cost V 7 bases and J 4 bases, with 16 bases left between them. The CDR3 length is 14 residues. The germline V gene encodes CDR1 SGHTA and CDR2 FQGNSA.

The CDR3 sequence is CAIEDRRSYGYTF. CDR3 nucleotides: TGTGCCATCGAGGACAGGAGATCCTATGGCTACACCTTC. The gene calls are TRBV28 and TRBJ1-2; 7 bases align to TRBD1. Germline V lookup: CDR1 MDHEN, CDR2 SYDVKM. With V trimmed by 10 bases and J by 4 bases, 9 bases remained unmatched. This CDR3 contains 13 residues.

This chain uses TRBV9 with TRBJ1-6; D may be TRBD1 (6 bases). There are 14 residues in the CDR3. Germline CDR1 and CDR2: SGDLS and YYNGEE. Trimming took 3 bases from V and 5 from J, leaving 9 bases between them. The DNA for the CDR3 is TGTGCCAGCAGCGCGGACAGTAATAATTCACCCCTCCACTTT. This encodes CASSADSNNSPLHF. The entire variable domain, with the rest obtained from reference TRBV9 and TRBJ1-6, is as follows: DSGVTQTPKHLITATGQRVTLRCSPRSGDLSVYWYQQSLDQGLQFLIQYYNGEERAKGNILERFSAQQFPDLHSELNLSSLELGDSALYFCASSADSNNSPLHFGNGTRLTVT.

With respect to this clone: This sample also contains other DNA sequences that code for the same CDR3. The chain couples TRBV19 to TRBJ1-5; D is possibly TRBD1 (6 bases). Germline V gives CDR1 LNHDA, CDR2 SQIVND (reference sequence). V was cut by 4 bases and J by 4 bases, with 8 bases left in between. The CDR3 runs to 13 residues. CDR3 DNA sequence: TGTGCCAGTAGTACGGACAGAAATCAGCCCCAGCATTTT. It translates to CASSTDRNQPQHF.

The chain couples TRBV18 to TRBJ2-1; the match to TRBD1 covers 7 bases. The CDR3 extends over 13 amino acids. Germline CDR1 KGHSH, CDR2 LQKENI. V trimming: 4 bases; J trimming: 4 bases; junction bases outside the gene matches: 1. As DNA, the CDR3 is TGTGCCAGCTCACTGACAGGGTACAATGAGCAGTTCTTC. Amino acid sequence: CASSLTGYNEQFF.

About this clone: Different DNA sequences within this sample yield the same CDR3. The chain recombines TRBV7-9 with TRBJ2-1; 11 bases agree with TRBD2. The V gene's germline CDR1 is SEHNR and CDR2 FQNEAQ (reference sequence). The CDR3 consists of 14 residues. V trimming: 7 bases; J trimming: 3 bases; junction bases outside the gene matches: 2. DNA for the CDR3: TGTGCCAGCATCACTAGCGGGAGCTACAATGAGCAGTTCTTC. Its translation: CASITSGSYNEQFF.

V gene TRBV13 combines with J gene TRBJ1-6; 11 nucleotides align to TRBD1. Unmatched junction bases numbered 5, after V lost 5 bases and J lost 8 bases. Germline lookup yields CDR1 PRHDT and CDR2 FYEKMQ (reference sequence). The CDR3 contains 15 residues. The CDR3 sequence: CASSPKGQGDSPLHF. DNA for the CDR3: TGTGCCAGCAGCCCAAAGGGACAGGGGGATTCACCCCTCCACTTT.